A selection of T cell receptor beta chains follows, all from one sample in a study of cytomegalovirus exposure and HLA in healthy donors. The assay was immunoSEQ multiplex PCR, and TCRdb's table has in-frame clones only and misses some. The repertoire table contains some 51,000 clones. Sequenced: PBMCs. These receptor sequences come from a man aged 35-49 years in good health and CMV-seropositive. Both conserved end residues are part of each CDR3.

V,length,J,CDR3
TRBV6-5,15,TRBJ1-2,CASSWAGSPDYGYTF
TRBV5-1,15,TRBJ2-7,CASSWGRQGSGEQYF
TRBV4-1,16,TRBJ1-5,CASSQDGQVPNQPQHF
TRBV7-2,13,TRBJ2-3,CASSYRGADTQYF
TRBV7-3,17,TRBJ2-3,CASSSHRDRGLTDTQYF
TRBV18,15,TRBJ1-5,CASSPREGDVQPQHF
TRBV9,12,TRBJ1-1,CASSHPNTEAFF
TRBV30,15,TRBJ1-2,CAWSAFVRTNYGYTF
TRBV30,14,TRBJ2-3,CAWSVRKPRDTQYF
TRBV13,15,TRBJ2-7,CASSAPGQGDGEQYF
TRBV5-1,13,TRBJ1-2,CASSLVGDSGYTF
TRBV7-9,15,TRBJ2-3,CASSPTGGFADTQYF